Each of the 10 T cell receptor beta chains below was sequenced from the same sample in a study of a mutant IDH1 vaccine in newly diagnosed glioma. The data were produced by immunoSEQ multiplex PCR, yet TCRdb's version contains in-frame clones alone and is incomplete. Of 40,000 to 45,000 clones listed, about four fifths were seen once; the top ten hold around 4.5%. Time point given: week 35, safety follow-up. Every vaccination contained 300 ug of the mutant IDH1 20-mer peptide and was paired with topical imiquimod. These receptors have no known antigen. Specimen: PBMCs, collected from a glioma patient whose treatment included an IDH1 peptide vaccine. Receptors originate from a woman in her 40s with glioma. Some clones in this sample may be carry-over from other donors' samples.

This chain connects TRBV10-3 to TRBJ2-2; 9 bases fit TRBD1. Looked up from germline, CDR1 is ENHRY and CDR2 is SYGVKD. The CDR3 has 15 residues. V dropped 7 bases and J dropped 5; count of bases not matched to a gene: 8. The chain's CDR3 is CAITKGGQGTGELFF. In DNA form, the CDR3 reads TGTGCCATCACCAAGGGGGGACAGGGAACCGGGGAGCTGTTTTTT.

The J gene is TRBJ2-6, the V gene TRBV7-9; the match to TRBD1 covers 7 bases. Losses at the gene ends were 1 base for V and 3 bases for J; bases not matched to a gene: 9. The CDR3 loop spans 18 amino acids. Per germline, CDR1 SEHNR and CDR2 FQNEAQ (reference sequence). CDR3 nucleotides: TGTGCCAGCAGCTTAGGGGACAGTCCCTCTCTTGGGGCCAACGTCCTGACTTTC. Translated, it gives CASSLGDSPSLGANVLTF.

This chain uses TRBV5-1 with TRBJ2-3; possible D gene TRBD2, 6 bases. Germline V CDR1 and CDR2: SGHRS, YFSETQ. V was trimmed by 1 base and J by 6 bases, leaving 9 bases between them. This CDR3 spans 13 amino acids. The CDR3 DNA reads as TGCGCCAGCAGCTTGAGAGGGAGGGATACGCAGTATTTT. Translated: CASSLRGRDTQYF.

J is TRBJ1-2 and V is TRBV4-3, with D perhaps TRBD1 (6 bases). The CDR3 has 14 amino acids. Looked up from germline, CDR1 is LGHNA and CDR2 is YSLEER. Between the trimmed V and J ends, which lost 2 bases and 7 bases, there was a span of 14 bases. CDR3 sequence (DNA): TGCGCCAGCAGCCAAAGAGGAGGGGGGGGTGGCTACACCTTC. Translation: CASSQRGGGGGYTF.

On this clone itself: This same CDR3 is encoded by further DNA sequences in the sample. V usage is TRBV14 and J usage is TRBJ1-2, with 7 nucleotides matching TRBD1. Germline V gene lookup returns CDR1 SGHDN and CDR2 FVKESK. This CDR3 has 14 residues. After removal of 1 base from V and 5 bases from J, the junction contained 4 bases not matched to a gene. For the CDR3, the DNA is TGTGCCAGCAGCCAAGGGACAGGCCCTTATGGCTACACCTTC. Protein: CASSQGTGPYGYTF. The variable domain in full, completed from reference TRBV14 and TRBJ1-2, reads EAGVTQFPSHSVIEKGQTVTLRCDPISGHDNLYWYRRVMGKEIKFLLHFVKESKQDESGMPNNRFLAERTGGTYSTLKVQPAELEDSGVYFCASSQGTGPYGYTFGSGTRLTVV.

This sequence joins TRBV10-3 and TRBJ1-5; 9 nucleotides align to TRBD1. The CDR3 is 14 amino acids. The ends lost 8 bases at V and 2 bases at J; junction bases unmatched: 4. Germline V gene data show CDR1 as ENHRY and CDR2 as SYGVKD. CDR3 loop: CAIARDRGNQPQHF. The CDR3 DNA is TGTGCCATCGCACGGGACAGGGGCAATCAGCCCCAGCATTTT.

The chain has TRBV4-2 and TRBJ1-4; no definite D call. V was trimmed by 2 bases and J by 4 bases, leaving 8 bases between them. Germline CDR1 is LGHNA and CDR2 is YNFKEQ. The CDR3 extends over 14 amino acids. This CDR3 is CASSQIFDNEKLFF. Written as DNA, the CDR3 is TGTGCCAGCAGCCAAATATTTGATAATGAAAAACTGTTTTTT.

The gene calls are TRBV5-1 and TRBJ1-5; the D is unclear. V lost 0 bases and J lost 3, with 7 bases in between. This CDR3 contains 14 residues. Germline CDR1 is SGHRS and CDR2 is YFSETQ. The CDR3 protein is CASSLEGTNQPQHF. The CDR3 nucleotides are TGCGCCAGCAGCTTGGAAGGAACCAATCAGCCCCAGCATTTT. The full variable domain, rest sourced from reference TRBV5-1 and TRBJ1-5, is KAGVTQTPRYLIKTRGQQVTLSCSPISGHRSVSWYQQTPGQGLQFLFEYFSETQRNKGNFPGRFSGRQFSNSRSEMNVSTLELGDSALYLCASSLEGTNQPQHFGDGTRLSIL.

The chain joins TRBV6-6 to TRBJ1-5, with TRBD1 identical over 9 bases. V shed 7 bases, J shed 7 bases, and the junction held 8 bases outside the gene matches. This CDR3 contains 14 residues. Germline V gene sequence: CDR1 MNHNY, CDR2 SVGAGI (reference sequence). Here the CDR3 DNA reads TGTGCCAGCACCGGACAGGGGAAGGAGCAGCCCCAGCATTTT. Its translation: CASTGQGKEQPQHF.

This clone was counted a few times. The chain has TRBV6-1 and TRBJ1-5, with a possible D match to TRBD1 (6 bases). Germline V gene lookup returns CDR1 MNHNS and CDR2 SASEGT. This CDR3 region has 15 residues. V lost 1 base and J 5 bases, leaving 12 bases between the germline ends. The CDR3 is CASSEVSRGDQPQHF. CDR3 in DNA: TGTGCCAGCAGTGAAGTCTCCAGGGGTGATCAGCCCCAGCATTTT.